This TCR beta chain was obtained from a study of blood T cell repertoires in COVID-19. Overall study: Samples representing acute and convalescent COVID-19 were sourced from the United States, Italy and Spain. From T cells, B-cell-depleted T cells, or PBMCs came the material, which was cDNA or gDNA.

In the source study's methods: Nucleated cell number was recorded as an estimate derived from reference gene primer amplification. Profiled with immunoSEQ multiplex PCR; TCRdb holds only in-frame clones, not every one. V and J calls and clone size are copied from that table; D and trimming were computed from the DNA. The sample records about 80,000 clones, around 77% being singletons. With 3 bases clipped from V and 7 bases from J, the junction kept 4 bases outside the gene matches. The germline gives CDR1 SGHRS, CDR2 YFSETQ. This CDR3 has 15 residues. The chain couples TRBV5-1 to TRBJ1-6, with 10 bases identical to TRBD1. The sequencing input was peripheral blood. The source is a man between 65 and 79 years old with active or convalescent COVID-19. Here the CDR3 DNA reads TGCGCCAGCAGCTACCGGACAGGGGGAAATTCACCCCTCCACTTT. It codes for CASSYRTGGNSPLHF.